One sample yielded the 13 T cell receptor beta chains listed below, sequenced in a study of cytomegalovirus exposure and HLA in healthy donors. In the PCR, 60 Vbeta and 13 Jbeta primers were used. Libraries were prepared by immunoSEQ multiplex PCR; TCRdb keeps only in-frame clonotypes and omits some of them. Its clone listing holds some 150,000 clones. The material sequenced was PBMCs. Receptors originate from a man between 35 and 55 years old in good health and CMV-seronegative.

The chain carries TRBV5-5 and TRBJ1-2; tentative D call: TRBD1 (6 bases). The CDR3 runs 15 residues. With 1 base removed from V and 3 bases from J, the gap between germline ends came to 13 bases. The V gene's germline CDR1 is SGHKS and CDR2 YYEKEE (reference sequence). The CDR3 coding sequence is TGTGCCAGCAGCTTGCTGGACAGCCTCTACTATGGCTACACCTTC. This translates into CASSLLDSLYYGYTF.

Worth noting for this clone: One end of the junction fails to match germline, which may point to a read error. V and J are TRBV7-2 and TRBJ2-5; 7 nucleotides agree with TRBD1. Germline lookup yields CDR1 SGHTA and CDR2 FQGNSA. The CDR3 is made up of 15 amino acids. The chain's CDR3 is CAGSSDRAPAETQYF. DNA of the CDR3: TGTGCCGGCAGCTCCGACAGGGCCCCAGCAGAGACCCAGTACTTC.

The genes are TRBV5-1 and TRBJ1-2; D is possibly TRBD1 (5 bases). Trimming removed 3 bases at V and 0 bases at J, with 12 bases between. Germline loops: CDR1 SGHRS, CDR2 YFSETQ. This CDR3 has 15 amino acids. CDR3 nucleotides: TGCGCCAGCAGCTATCGACAGCAAGCTAACTATGGCTACACCTTC. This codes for CASSYRQQANYGYTF.

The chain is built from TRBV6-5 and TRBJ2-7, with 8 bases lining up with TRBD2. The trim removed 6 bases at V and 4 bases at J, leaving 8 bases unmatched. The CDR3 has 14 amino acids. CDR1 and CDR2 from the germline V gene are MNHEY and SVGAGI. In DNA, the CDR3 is TGTGCCAGCAGAAATCCCGGGGGGGGGTACGAGCAGTACTTC. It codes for CASRNPGGGYEQYF.

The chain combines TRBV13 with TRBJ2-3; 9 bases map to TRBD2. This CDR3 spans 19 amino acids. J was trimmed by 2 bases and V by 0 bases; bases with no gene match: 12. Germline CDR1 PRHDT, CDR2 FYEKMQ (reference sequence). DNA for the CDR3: TGTGCCAGCAGCTTAGGAGTCGGGGCTAGCGGGGACGACACAGATACGCAGTATTTT. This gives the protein CASSLGVGASGDDTDTQYF.

The CDR3 region has the DNA TGCGCCAGCAGAGGGACTAGAGTTTCATTAGGACTAGGGGAGCAGTTCTTC. Protein sequence: CASRGTRVSLGLGEQFF. The genes are TRBV10-2 and TRBJ2-1; TRBD2 aligns across 8 bases. This CDR3 spans 17 amino acids. V lost 6 bases, J lost 10 bases, and 20 bases stayed unmatched. The V gene's germline CDR1 is WSHSY and CDR2 SAAADI.

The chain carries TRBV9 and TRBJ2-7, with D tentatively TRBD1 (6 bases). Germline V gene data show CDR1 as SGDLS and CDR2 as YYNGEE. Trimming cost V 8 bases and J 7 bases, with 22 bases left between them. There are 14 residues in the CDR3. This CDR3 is CASSIRDTSDEQYF. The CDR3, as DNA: TGTGCCAGTTCTATCCGGGACACTTCTGATGAGCAGTACTTC. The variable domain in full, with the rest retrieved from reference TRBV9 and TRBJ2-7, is DSGVTQTPKHLITATGQRVTLRCSPRSGDLSVYWYQQSLDQGLQFLIQYYNGEERAKGNILERFSAQQFPDLHSELNLSSLELGDSALYFCASSIRDTSDEQYFGPGTRLTVT.

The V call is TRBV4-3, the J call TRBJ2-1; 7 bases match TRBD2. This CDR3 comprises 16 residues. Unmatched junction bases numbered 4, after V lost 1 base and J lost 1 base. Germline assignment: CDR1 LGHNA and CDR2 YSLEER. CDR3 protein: CASSQVSSGSYNEQFF. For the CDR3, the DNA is TGCGCCAGCAGCCAAGTTTCTAGCGGTTCCTACAATGAGCAGTTCTTC.

CDR3 bases: TGTGCCAGCAGCTTGGGGAGTTACAATCAGCCCCAGCATTTT. This translates into CASSLGSYNQPQHF. This chain connects TRBV5-6 to TRBJ1-5; D unresolved. The CDR3 is made up of 14 amino acids. V was cut by 0 bases and J by 3 bases, with 7 bases left in between. Germline CDR1 SGHDT, CDR2 YYEEEE. Full variable domain (rest looked up from reference TRBV5-6 and TRBJ1-5): DAGVTQSPTHLIKTRGQQVTLRCSPKSGHDTVSWYQQALGQGPQFIFQYYEEEERQRGNFPDRFSGHQFPNYSSELNVNALLLGDSALYLCASSLGSYNQPQHFGDGTRLSIL.

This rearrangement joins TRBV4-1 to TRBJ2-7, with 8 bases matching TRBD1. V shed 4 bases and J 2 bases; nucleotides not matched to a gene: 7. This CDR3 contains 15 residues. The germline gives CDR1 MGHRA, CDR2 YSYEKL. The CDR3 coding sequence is TGCGCCAGCAGCCTCTTGGACAGGGCGCCCTACGAGCAGTACTTC. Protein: CASSLLDRAPYEQYF.

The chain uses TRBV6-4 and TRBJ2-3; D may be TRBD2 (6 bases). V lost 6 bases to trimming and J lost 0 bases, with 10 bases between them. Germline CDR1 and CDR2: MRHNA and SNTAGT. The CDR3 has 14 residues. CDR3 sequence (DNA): TGTGCCAGCAGGGAGGGGAGCAGCACAGATACGCAGTATTTT. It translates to CASREGSSTDTQYF.

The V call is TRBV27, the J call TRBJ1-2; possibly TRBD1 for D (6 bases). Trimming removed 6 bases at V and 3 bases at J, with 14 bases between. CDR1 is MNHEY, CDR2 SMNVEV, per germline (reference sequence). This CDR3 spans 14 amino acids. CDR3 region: CASSLRDKDYGYTF. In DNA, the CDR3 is TGTGCCAGCAGCCTGAGGGACAAAGACTATGGCTACACCTTC.

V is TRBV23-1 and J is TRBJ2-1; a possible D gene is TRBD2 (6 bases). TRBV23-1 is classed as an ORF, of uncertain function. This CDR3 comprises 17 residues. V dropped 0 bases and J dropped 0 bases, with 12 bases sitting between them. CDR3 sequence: CASSQSVAGSSYNEQFF. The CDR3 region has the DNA TGCGCCAGCAGTCAATCTGTTGCGGGGAGCTCCTACAATGAGCAGTTCTTC.